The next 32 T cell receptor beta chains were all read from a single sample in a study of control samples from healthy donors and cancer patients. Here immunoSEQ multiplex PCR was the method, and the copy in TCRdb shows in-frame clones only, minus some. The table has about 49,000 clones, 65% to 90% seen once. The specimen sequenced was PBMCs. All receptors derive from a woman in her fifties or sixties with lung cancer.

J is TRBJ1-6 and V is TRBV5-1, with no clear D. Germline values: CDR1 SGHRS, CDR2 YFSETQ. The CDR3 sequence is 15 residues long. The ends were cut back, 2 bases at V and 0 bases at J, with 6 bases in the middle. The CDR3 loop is CASSLKSSYNSPLHF. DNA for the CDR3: TGCGCCAGCAGCTTAAAGAGCTCCTATAATTCACCCCTCCACTTT.

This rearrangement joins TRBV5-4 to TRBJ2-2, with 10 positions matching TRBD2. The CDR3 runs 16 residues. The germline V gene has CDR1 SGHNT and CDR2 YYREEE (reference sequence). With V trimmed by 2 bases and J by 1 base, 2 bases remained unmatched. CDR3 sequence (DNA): TGTGCCAGCAGCTTTAGGACTAGCGGGAACACCGGGGAGCTGTTTTTT. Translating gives CASSFRTSGNTGELFF.

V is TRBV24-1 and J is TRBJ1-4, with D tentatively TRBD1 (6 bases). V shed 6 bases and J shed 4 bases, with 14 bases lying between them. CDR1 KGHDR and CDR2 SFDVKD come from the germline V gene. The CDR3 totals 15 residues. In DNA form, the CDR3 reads TGTGCCACCAGTCTAGGAAGGGGGGATAATGAAAAACTGTTTTTT. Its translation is CATSLGRGDNEKLFF.

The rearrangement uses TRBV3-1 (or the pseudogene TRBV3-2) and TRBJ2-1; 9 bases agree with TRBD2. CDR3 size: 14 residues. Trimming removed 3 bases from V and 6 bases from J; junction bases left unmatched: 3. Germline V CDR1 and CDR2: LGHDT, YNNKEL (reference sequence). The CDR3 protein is CASSHGSGSNEQFF. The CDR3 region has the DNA TGTGCCAGCAGCCACGGTAGCGGGAGCAATGAGCAGTTCTTC.

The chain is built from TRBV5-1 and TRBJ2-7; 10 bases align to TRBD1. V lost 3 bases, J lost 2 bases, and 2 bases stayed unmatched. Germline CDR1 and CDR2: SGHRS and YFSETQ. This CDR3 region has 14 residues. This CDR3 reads CASSSGTGAYEQYF. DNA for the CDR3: TGCGCCAGCAGCTCCGGGACAGGGGCCTACGAGCAGTACTTC.

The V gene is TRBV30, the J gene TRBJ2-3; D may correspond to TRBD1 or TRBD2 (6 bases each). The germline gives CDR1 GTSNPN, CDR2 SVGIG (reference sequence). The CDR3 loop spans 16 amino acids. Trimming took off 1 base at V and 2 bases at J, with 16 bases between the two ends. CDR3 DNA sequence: TGTGCCTGGAGTGGACGGGCGGGGACACACACAGATACGCAGTATTTT. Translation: CAWSGRAGTHTDTQYF.

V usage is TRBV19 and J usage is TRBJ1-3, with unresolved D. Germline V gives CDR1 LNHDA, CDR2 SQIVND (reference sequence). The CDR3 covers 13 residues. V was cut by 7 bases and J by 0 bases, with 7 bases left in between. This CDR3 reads CASITSSGNTIYF. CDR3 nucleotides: TGTGCCAGTATCACGAGCTCTGGAAACACCATATATTTT.

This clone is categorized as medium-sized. Here the CDR3 reads CASSQEPGQGNQPQHF. Here the CDR3 DNA reads TGTGCCAGCAGCCAAGAACCGGGACAGGGGAATCAGCCCCAGCATTTT. V usage is TRBV4-2 and J usage is TRBJ1-5; TRBD1 matches 10 bases. CDR1 and CDR2 (germline): LGHNA, YNFKEQ. Trimming cost V 0 bases and J 4 bases; bases outside gene matches: 3. The CDR3 runs to 16 residues.

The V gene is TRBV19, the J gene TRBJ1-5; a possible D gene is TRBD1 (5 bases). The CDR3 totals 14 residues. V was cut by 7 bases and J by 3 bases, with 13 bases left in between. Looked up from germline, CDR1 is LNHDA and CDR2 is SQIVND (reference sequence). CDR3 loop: CASKAGTLNQPQHF. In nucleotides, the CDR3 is TGTGCCAGTAAAGCGGGGACCCTCAATCAGCCCCAGCATTTT. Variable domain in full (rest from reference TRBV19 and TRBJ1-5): DGGITQSPKYLFRKEGQNVTLSCEQNLNHDAMYWYRQDPGQGLRLIYYSQIVNDFQKGDIAEGYSVSREKKESFPLTVTSAQKNPTAFYLCASKAGTLNQPQHFGDGTRLSIL.

This CDR3 reads CSVFQQGRGAFF. In DNA, the CDR3 is TGCAGCGTTTTTCAACAGGGGCGGGGAGCTTTCTTT. The chain employs TRBV29-1 and TRBJ1-1; TRBD1 matches 7 bases. The ends lost 5 bases at V and 10 bases at J; junction bases unmatched: 10. CDR3 length equals 12 residues. Germline CDR1 and CDR2: SQVTM and ANQGSEA.

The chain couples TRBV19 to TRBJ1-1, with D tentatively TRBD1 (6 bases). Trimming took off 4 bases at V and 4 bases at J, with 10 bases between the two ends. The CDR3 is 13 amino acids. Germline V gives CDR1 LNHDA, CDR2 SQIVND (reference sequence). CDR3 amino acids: CASSTGGLTEAFF. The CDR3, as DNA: TGTGCCAGTAGTACGGGGGGGCTCACTGAAGCTTTCTTT.

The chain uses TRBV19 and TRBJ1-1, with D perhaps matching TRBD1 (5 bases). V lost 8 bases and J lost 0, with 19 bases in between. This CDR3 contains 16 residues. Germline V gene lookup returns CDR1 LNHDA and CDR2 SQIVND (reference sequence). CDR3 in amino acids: CASRPLLGDMNTEAFF. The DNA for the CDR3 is TGTGCCAGTCGACCCCTCCTAGGGGATATGAACACTGAAGCTTTCTTT.

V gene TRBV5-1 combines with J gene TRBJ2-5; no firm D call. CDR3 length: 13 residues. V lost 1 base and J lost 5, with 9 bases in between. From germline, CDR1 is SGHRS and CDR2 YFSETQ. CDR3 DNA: TGCGCCAGCAGCTTGTCAGGCTATGAGACCCAGTACTTC. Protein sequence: CASSLSGYETQYF.

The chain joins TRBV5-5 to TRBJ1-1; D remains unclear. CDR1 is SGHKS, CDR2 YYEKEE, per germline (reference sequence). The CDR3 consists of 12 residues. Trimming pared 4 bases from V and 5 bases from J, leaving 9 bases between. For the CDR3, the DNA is TGTGCCAGCAGCGCCCTAAAAACTGAAGCTTTCTTT. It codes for CASSALKTEAFF. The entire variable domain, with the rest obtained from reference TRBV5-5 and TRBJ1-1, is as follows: DAGVTQSPTHLIKTRGQQVTLRCSPISGHKSVSWYQQVLGQGPQFIFQYYEKEERGRGNFPDRFSARQFPNYSSELNVNALLLGDSALYLCASSALKTEAFFGQGTRLTVV.

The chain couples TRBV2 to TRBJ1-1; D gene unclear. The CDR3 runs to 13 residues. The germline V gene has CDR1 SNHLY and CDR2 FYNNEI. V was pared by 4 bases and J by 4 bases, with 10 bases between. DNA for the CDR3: TGTGCCAGCAGTGGGGAAAAATTCACTGAAGCTTTCTTT. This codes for CASSGEKFTEAFF.

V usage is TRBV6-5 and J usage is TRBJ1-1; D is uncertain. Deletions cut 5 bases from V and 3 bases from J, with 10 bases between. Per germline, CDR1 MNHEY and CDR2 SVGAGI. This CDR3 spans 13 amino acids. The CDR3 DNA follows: TGTGCCAGCAGTCCTCGTTCGCACACTGAAGCTTTCTTT. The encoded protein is CASSPRSHTEAFF.

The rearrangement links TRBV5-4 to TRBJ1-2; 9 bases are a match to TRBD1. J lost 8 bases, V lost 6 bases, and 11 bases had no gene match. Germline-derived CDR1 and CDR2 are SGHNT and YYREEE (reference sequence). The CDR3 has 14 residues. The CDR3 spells CASTLGQGSVGYTF. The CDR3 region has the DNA TGTGCCAGCACCCTCGGACAGGGGAGTGTGGGCTACACCTTC.

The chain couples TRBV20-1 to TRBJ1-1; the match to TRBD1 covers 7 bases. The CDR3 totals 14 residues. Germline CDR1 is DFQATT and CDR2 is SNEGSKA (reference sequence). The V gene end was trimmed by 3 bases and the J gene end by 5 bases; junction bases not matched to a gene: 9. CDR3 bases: TGCAGTGCTAGTACAGGGGATCGAGGAACTGAAGCTTTCTTT. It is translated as CSASTGDRGTEAFF.

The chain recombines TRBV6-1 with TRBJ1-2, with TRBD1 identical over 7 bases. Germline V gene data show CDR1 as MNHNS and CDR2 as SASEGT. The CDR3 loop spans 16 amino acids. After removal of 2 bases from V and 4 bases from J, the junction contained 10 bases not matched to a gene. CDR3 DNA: TGTGCCAGCAGTGAAAAGAGAGGGACAGCCCCCTATGGCTACACCTTC. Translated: CASSEKRGTAPYGYTF.

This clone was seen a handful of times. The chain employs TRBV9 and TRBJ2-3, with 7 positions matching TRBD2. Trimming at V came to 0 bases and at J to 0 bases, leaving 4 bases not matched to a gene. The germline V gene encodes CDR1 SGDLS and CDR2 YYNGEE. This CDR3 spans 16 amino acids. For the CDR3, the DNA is TGTGCCAGCAGCGTAGAGTGGGGGGGAAGCACAGATACGCAGTATTTT. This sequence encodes CASSVEWGGSTDTQYF.

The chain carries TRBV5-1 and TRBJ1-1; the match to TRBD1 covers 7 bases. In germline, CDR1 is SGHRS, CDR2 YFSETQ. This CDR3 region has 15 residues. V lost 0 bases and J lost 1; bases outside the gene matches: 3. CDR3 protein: CASSLGGTENTEAFF. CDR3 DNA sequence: TGCGCCAGCAGCTTGGGGGGGACAGAGAACACTGAAGCTTTCTTT.

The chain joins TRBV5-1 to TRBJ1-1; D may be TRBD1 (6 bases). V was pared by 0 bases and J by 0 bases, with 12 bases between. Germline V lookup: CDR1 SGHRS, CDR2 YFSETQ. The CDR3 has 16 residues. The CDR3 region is CASSLGAGEMNTEAFF. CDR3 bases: TGCGCCAGCAGCTTGGGCGCAGGGGAGATGAACACTGAAGCTTTCTTT.

For the CDR3, the DNA is TGTGCCTGGAGTGCCCCGGACTGGCAAAGACACTCTGGAAACACCATATATTTT. This encodes CAWSAPDWQRHSGNTIYF. The chain uses TRBV30 and TRBJ1-3, with unresolved D. In germline, CDR1 is GTSNPN, CDR2 SVGIG (reference sequence). The CDR3 runs to 18 residues. With 1 base removed from V and 0 bases from J, the gap between germline ends came to 19 bases.

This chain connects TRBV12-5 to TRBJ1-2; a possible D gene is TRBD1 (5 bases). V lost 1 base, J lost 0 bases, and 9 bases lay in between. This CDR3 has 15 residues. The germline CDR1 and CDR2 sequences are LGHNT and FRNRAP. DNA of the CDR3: TGTGCTAGTGGTTTGGGGGACCTATCTAACTATGGCTACACCTTC. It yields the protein CASGLGDLSNYGYTF.

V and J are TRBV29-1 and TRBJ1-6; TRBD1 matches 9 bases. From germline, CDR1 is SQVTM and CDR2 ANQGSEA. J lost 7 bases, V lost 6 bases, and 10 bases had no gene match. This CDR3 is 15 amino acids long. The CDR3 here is CSVKAGTGNNSPLHF. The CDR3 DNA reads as TGCAGCGTGAAGGCCGGGACAGGGAACAATTCACCCCTCCACTTT.

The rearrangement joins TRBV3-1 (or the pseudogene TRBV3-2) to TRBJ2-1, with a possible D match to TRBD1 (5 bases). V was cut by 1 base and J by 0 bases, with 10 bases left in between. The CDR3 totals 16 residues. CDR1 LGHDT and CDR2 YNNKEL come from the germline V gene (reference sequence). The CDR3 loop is CASSQGQIFSYNEQFF. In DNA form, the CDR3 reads TGTGCCAGCAGCCAAGGACAGATATTCTCCTACAATGAGCAGTTCTTC.

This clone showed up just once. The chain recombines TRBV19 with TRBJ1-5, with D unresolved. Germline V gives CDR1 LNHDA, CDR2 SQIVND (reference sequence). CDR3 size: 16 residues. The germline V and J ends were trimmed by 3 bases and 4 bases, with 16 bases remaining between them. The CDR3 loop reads CASSIGRNVGNQPQHF. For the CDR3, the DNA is TGTGCCAGTAGTATCGGACGAAATGTGGGGAATCAGCCCCAGCATTTT.

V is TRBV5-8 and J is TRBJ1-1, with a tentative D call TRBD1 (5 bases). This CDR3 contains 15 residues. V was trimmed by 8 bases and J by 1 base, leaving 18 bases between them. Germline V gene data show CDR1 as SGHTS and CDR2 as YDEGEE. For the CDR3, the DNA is TGTGCCAGTCCGGGACTCACCAATGGGAACACTGAAGCTTTCTTT. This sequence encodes CASPGLTNGNTEAFF.

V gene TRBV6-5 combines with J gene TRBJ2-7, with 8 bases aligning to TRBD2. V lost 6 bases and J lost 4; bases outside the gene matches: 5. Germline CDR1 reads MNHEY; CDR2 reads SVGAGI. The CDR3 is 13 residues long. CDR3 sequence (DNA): TGTGCCAGCAGGTTCGGGGGGGGATACGAGCAGTACTTC. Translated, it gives CASRFGGGYEQYF.

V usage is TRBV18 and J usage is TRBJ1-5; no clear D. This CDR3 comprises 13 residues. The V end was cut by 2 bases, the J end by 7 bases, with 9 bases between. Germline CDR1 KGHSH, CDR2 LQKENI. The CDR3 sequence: CASSPNVNQPQHF. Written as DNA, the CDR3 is TGTGCCAGCTCACCAAACGTTAACCAGCCCCAGCATTTT. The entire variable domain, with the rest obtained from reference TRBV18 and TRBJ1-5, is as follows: NAGVMQNPRHLVRRRGQEARLRCSPMKGHSHVYWYRQLPEEGLKFMVYLQKENIIDESGMPKERFSAEFPKEGPSILRIQQVVRGDSAAYFCASSPNVNQPQHFGDGTRLSIL.

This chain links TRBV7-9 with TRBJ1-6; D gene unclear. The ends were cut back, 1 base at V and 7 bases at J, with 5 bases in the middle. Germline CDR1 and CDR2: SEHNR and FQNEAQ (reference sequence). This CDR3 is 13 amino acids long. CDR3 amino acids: CASSLVGNSPLHF. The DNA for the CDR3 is TGTGCCAGCAGCTTAGTCGGGAATTCACCCCTCCACTTT.

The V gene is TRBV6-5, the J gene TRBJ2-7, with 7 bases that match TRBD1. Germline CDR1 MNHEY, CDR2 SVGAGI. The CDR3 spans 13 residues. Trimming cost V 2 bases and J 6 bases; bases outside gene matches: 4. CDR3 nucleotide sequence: TGTGCCAGCAGTTACCGACAGGGCGGCGAGCAGTACTTC. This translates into CASSYRQGGEQYF.